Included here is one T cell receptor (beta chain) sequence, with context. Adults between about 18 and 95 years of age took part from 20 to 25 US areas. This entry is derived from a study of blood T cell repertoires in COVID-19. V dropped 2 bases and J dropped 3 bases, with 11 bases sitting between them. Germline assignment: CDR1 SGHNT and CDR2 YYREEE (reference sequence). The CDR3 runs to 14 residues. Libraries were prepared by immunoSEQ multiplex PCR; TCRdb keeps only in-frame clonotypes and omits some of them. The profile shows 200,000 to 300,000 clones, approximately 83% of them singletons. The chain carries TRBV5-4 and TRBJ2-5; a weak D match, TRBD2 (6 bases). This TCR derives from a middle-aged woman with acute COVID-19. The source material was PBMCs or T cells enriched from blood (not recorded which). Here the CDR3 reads CASSLPGDKETQYF. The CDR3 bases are TGTGCCAGCAGCTTACCGGGAGACAAAGAGACCCAGTACTTC.